A selection of T cell receptor beta chains follows, all from one sample in a study of T cells in Graves' hyperthyroidism and ophthalmopathy. MiXCR, run by TCRdb on the multiplex PCR reads, gives a single entry per CDR3 protein. The table shows about 600,000 distinct CDR3 sequences, with 11% to 15% occurring only once. Material for sequencing was blood. These receptors were taken from a woman aged 18-35 years with Graves' ophthalmopathy. The CDR3 runs from the conserved cysteine through the conserved F or W. A D gene is named only where the DNA matches it firmly. Size tells how often a clone was seen (once, few, many) or the class of an expanded clone, and some rows leave it out.

cdr3_nt,cdr3_aa,j_call,clone_size,d_call,v_call
TGTGCCAGCAGTGAAGGGACTAGCGGGAGGAGCCCCTACGAGCAGTACTTC,CASSEGTSGRSPYEQYF,TRBJ2-7,.,TRBD2,TRBV6-1
TGTGCCAGCAGTCCGCGCCGACTCACAGATACGCAGTATTTT,CASSPRRLTDTQYF,TRBJ2-3,.,.,TRBV12-3/TRBV12-4
TGTGCCTGGAAATACCGGGACAGCTCCTACGAGCAGTACTTC,CAWKYRDSSYEQYF,TRBJ2-7,many,TRBD1,TRBV30
TGTGCCAGCAGTTACGGACAGGGCGCCGGGGAGCTGTTTTTT,CASSYGQGAGELFF,TRBJ2-2,few,TRBD1,TRBV6-6
TGTGCCAGCAGTTTAGAAGGGTACGGGGCCAACGTCCTGACTTTC,CASSLEGYGANVLTF,TRBJ2-6,many,.,TRBV27
TGTGCCAGCTCACCACAGACGACAGAGAACACTGAAGCTTTCTTT,CASSPQTTENTEAFF,TRBJ1-1,.,.,TRBV18
TGTGCCAGCAGCCAAGGTCCCGGTAGCGGGGGCGGAGTAGAGCAGTTCTTC,CASSQGPGSGGGVEQFF,TRBJ2-1,.,TRBD2,TRBV4-2
TGTGCCAGCAGCTTAAACCAGGGGGCCCTCTACGAGCAGTACTTC,CASSLNQGALYEQYF,TRBJ2-7,many,TRBD1,TRBV7-9
TGTGCCAGCAGCTTAGGAGGTAGCGGGGTCCAAGAGACCCAGTACTTC,CASSLGGSGVQETQYF,TRBJ2-5,many,TRBD2,TRBV11-2
TGTGCCAGCAACTTTGACAGAAAAGAGACCCAGTACTTC,CASNFDRKETQYF,TRBJ2-5,many,.,TRBV6-2/TRBV6-3
TGTGCCAGCACCCCCCAGAGCGGGAGGCCCTACAATGAGCAGTTCTTC,CASTPQSGRPYNEQFF,TRBJ2-1,many,TRBD2,TRBV12-3/TRBV12-4
TGCGCCAGCACCCCGGGACGGACCCTTGAAAAACTGTTTTTT,CASTPGRTLEKLFF,TRBJ1-4,.,.,TRBV4-1
TGTGCCAGCAGCCGGGCGGGGCGGACAGGGGAAAATGGGTTCTTC,CASSRAGRTGENGFF,TRBJ2-1,few,TRBD1,TRBV3-1
TGCAGTGCTAGGCGGGGCCCCTACGAGCAGTACTTC,CSARRGPYEQYF,TRBJ2-7,many,.,TRBV20-1
TGTGCCAGCAGCCAACAGGACAGGGGTTTAATTGTTGGTGGCTATGGCTACACCTTC,CASSQQDRGLIVGGYGYTF,TRBJ1-2,few,TRBD1,TRBV25-1
TGTGCCAGCAGTGCAGGCCCCCATCAGGAGACCCAGTACTTC,CASSAGPHQETQYF,TRBJ2-5,few,.,TRBV6-2/TRBV6-3
TGTGCCAGCAGTTACAACTATGGCTACACCTTC,CASSYNYGYTF,TRBJ1-2,many,.,TRBV12-3/TRBV12-4
TGTGCCAGCAGCCCACAGGAGTATGGCTACACCTTC,CASSPQEYGYTF,TRBJ1-2,.,.,TRBV7-9
TGTGCCAGCAGGGAGGGCCAGAATTCCTACGAGCAGTACTTC,CASREGQNSYEQYF,TRBJ2-7,many,.,TRBV6-1
TGTGCCAGCAGTGGAACCTCAGGGGACCCCCTCCACTTT,CASSGTSGDPLHF,TRBJ1-6,many,.,TRBV2
TGCAGTGCTTCAGGGGCCCCCAGCCCCTACGAGCAGTACTTC,CSASGAPSPYEQYF,TRBJ2-7,many,.,TRBV20-1
TGTGCCAGCAGTTACGGTGGGGGAGGCATGAACACTGAAGCTTTCTTT,CASSYGGGGMNTEAFF,TRBJ1-1,.,.,TRBV6-5
TGTGCCAGCAGCTCCAGTGGGACAGGGGCAGATACGCAGTATTTT,CASSSSGTGADTQYF,TRBJ2-3,many,TRBD1,TRBV7-6
TGTGCCAGCAGCTCCGCTAGCGGGTACTCCTACAATGAGCAATTCTTC,CASSSASGYSYNEQFF,TRBJ2-1,.,TRBD2,TRBV7-9
TGTGCCTGGAGTGTAGAGACAGGTCTCAATCAGCCCCAGCATTTT,CAWSVETGLNQPQHF,TRBJ1-5,many,.,TRBV30
TGTGCCAGCAGCTTAAACCTAAGGAATGGGAACTATGGCTACACCTTC,CASSLNLRNGNYGYTF,TRBJ1-2,many,.,TRBV7-8
TGTGCCACCAGTGATTTGAGGACCCTTAGTGAGCAGTTCTTC,CATSDLRTLSEQFF,TRBJ2-1,.,.,TRBV24-1
TGTGCCAGCAGCCGGACAGGGAACCACGAGCAGTACTTC,CASSRTGNHEQYF,TRBJ2-7,many,TRBD1,TRBV7-6
TGTGCCAGCAGCTTGGGACAGGGTGTTGATGGCTACACCTTC,CASSLGQGVDGYTF,TRBJ1-2,many,TRBD1,TRBV7-9
TGTGCCAGCAGCCCAACCCAGGGCTTCACTGAAGCTTTCTTT,CASSPTQGFTEAFF,TRBJ1-1,many,.,TRBV7-2
TGTGCCAGCAGCCGCTCCCCCCAGCGGGGGGGTCCAGATACGCAGTATTTT,CASSRSPQRGGPDTQYF,TRBJ2-3,many,TRBD2,TRBV3-1
TGTGCCACCCGGGGAGATCTCAATGAGCAGTTCTTC,CATRGDLNEQFF,TRBJ2-1,many,.,TRBV24-1
TGCGCCAGCAGCCAACATGCCGGGACTAGCGGGAGGGATTATACGCAGTATTTT,CASSQHAGTSGRDYTQYF,TRBJ2-3,.,TRBD2,TRBV4-1
TGTGCCAGCACCGGAATCGGGACAGGGGGCGAGCAGTACTTC,CASTGIGTGGEQYF,TRBJ2-7,.,TRBD1,TRBV28
TGTGCCAGTAGTATGTGGCTAGCGGGAGATACGCAGTATTTT,CASSMWLAGDTQYF,TRBJ2-3,many,TRBD2,TRBV19
TGTGCCAGCAGCGTAGAGGGGACAGGGCATAATTCACCCCTCCACTTT,CASSVEGTGHNSPLHF,TRBJ1-6,few,TRBD1,TRBV9
TGTGCCAGCACCCCCCCCTCCCAAGAGACCCAGTACTTC,CASTPPSQETQYF,TRBJ2-5,many,.,TRBV11-1
TGTGCCACCAGATCCGGTCAAACGCCTTACAATGAGCAGTTCTTC,CATRSGQTPYNEQFF,TRBJ2-1,few,.,TRBV24-1
TGTGCCTGGAGTGGGACCGGAGCCTACGAGCAGTACTTC,CAWSGTGAYEQYF,TRBJ2-7,many,.,TRBV30
TGTGCCAGCAGCTCCCCCCGGGGGGGGAACTTACTGAGCGATGAGCAGTTCTTC,CASSSPRGGNLLSDEQFF,TRBJ2-1,.,TRBD2,TRBV7-9
TGCGCCAGCAGCCAAGATCGGGGCGGAGGCGCTCAATATTTT,CASSQDRGGGAQYF,TRBJ1-3,few,.,TRBV4-1
TGTGCCAGCAGTGCAAGGAATGAGCAGTTCTTC,CASSARNEQFF,TRBJ2-1,many,.,TRBV12-3/TRBV12-4
TGCGCCAGCAGCCAAGAGGAGGGGGACTATGGCTACACCTTC,CASSQEEGDYGYTF,TRBJ1-2,.,.,TRBV4-1
TGTGCCAGCAGCTATGACATCTCCTACGAGCAGTACTTC,CASSYDISYEQYF,TRBJ2-7,few,.,TRBV3-1
TGCAGTGCTAGCCGCACAGGGGCCGGGGCCAACGTCCTGACTTTC,CSASRTGAGANVLTF,TRBJ2-6,few,TRBD1,TRBV20-1
TGTGCCAGCAGCGCAACCCTGGCCCGACCCTACGAGCAGTACTTC,CASSATLARPYEQYF,TRBJ2-7,few,.,TRBV9
TGTGCCAGCAGTGAACTCCCCGGGATGTTCCCAGGGGATGAGCAGTTCTTC,CASSELPGMFPGDEQFF,TRBJ2-1,many,.,TRBV6-1
TGTGCCAGCAGTTCCGCGGTTCATAGGTCACCCCTCCACTTT,CASSSAVHRSPLHF,TRBJ1-6,many,.,TRBV28
TGTGCCAGCAGTTGGAGGGGGGGAGCCAAAAACATTCAGTACTTC,CASSWRGGAKNIQYF,TRBJ2-4,many,.,TRBV12-3/TRBV12-4
TGTGCCAGCAGTTTTCCAACTAGCGGCTTAAACAATGAGCAGTTCTTC,CASSFPTSGLNNEQFF,TRBJ2-1,.,TRBD2,TRBV6-4
TGTGCCAGCAGCCCCACTCTCGGGTACAGGGCTCCTCTCATGAACACTGAAGCTTTCTTT,CASSPTLGYRAPLMNTEAFF,TRBJ1-1,few,.,TRBV5-6
TGTGCCAGCAGTCTGGGACTAGCGGGAGGGCCCTACAATGAGCAGTTCTTC,CASSLGLAGGPYNEQFF,TRBJ2-1,.,TRBD2,TRBV7-2
TGTGCCAGCAGTGAAGCGGTCCGGGGAGCTCGCAATGAGCAGTTCTTC,CASSEAVRGARNEQFF,TRBJ2-1,many,.,TRBV2
TGTGCCAGCAGTTACCCTCGGACAGGGCATCCGAACACTGAAGCTTTCTTT,CASSYPRTGHPNTEAFF,TRBJ1-1,many,TRBD1,TRBV6-2/TRBV6-3
TGTGCCAGCTCACCGTCCCGGGACGCCAGATACGAGCAGTACTTC,CASSPSRDARYEQYF,TRBJ2-7,many,.,TRBV18
TGCGCCAGCAGCCAGCGCATCGTAAGCTCTGGAAACACCATATATTTT,CASSQRIVSSGNTIYF,TRBJ1-3,few,.,TRBV4-1
TGTGCCAGCAGTTACCCTGGGACAGGGCATGGCTACACCTTC,CASSYPGTGHGYTF,TRBJ1-2,many,TRBD1,TRBV6-6
TGTGCCAGCAGCTTATCGGGGCAGAACACAGATACGCAGTATTTT,CASSLSGQNTDTQYF,TRBJ2-3,many,.,TRBV13
TGTGCCAGCAGTTTGGGACAGTCAAACACCATATATTTT,CASSLGQSNTIYF,TRBJ1-3,many,TRBD1,TRBV12-3/TRBV12-4
TGTGCCAGCAGTTTGTTGGCCCGGGATGAGCAGTTCTTC,CASSLLARDEQFF,TRBJ2-1,many,.,TRBV12-3/TRBV12-4